This T cell receptor (beta chain) was sequenced during a study of blood T cell repertoires in COVID-19. About the study: Collection of acute and convalescent COVID-19 samples took place in the United States, Italy and Spain. T cells, B-cell-depleted T cells, or PBMCs supplied cDNA or gDNA.

This CDR3 contains 16 residues. The V end was cut by 5 bases, the J end by 4 bases, with 20 bases between. Germline CDR1 and CDR2: MNHEY and SVGEGT. TCRdb keeps only in-frame clones here, not all; method: immunoSEQ multiplex PCR. The sample carries roughly 200,000 clones, 83% recorded once. Seattle patients were enrolled during active infection and followed longitudinally. V is TRBV6-2 or TRBV6-3 and J is TRBJ1-2; D call uncertain. The TCR comes from a woman aged 25 to 39 with COVID-19, enrolled during active disease. The sequenced material came from peripheral blood. The CDR3 region has the DNA TGTGCCAGCAGTGGACGGGGAACCTCTTTCTTCTATGGCTACACCTTC. Its translation: CASSGRGTSFFYGYTF.